This T cell receptor beta chain is from a study of blood T cell repertoires in COVID-19. Study summary: Specimens from acute and convalescent COVID-19 originated in the United States, Italy and Spain. The analysed material was cDNA or gDNA that came from T cells, B-cell-depleted T cells, or PBMCs.

V was clipped by 4 bases and J by 6 bases, with 19 bases between them. Germline V gene sequence: CDR1 MDHEN, CDR2 SYDVKM. This CDR3 has 15 amino acids. In the source study's methods: Nucleated cell counts were estimated from reference gene primer amplification. Profiled with immunoSEQ multiplex PCR; TCRdb holds only in-frame clones, not every one. The D gene and trimming were derived from the DNA, and the V and J assignments and clone size from that table. Of 40,000 to 50,000 clones in the sample, approximately 91% were seen once. The chain recombines TRBV28 with TRBJ2-7; D may be TRBD2 (5 bases). Sequencing was carried out using peripheral blood. The receptor's source is a man aged 45-65 years with active COVID-19. CDR3: CASSSSQARYSEQYF. The CDR3 DNA reads TGTGCCAGCAGTTCTAGCCAGGCCCGGTACTCCGAGCAGTACTTC.